This is a list of T cell receptor beta chains from one sample in a study of T cell repertoires in cytomegalovirus infection. TCRdb re-derived calls from the reads in MiXCR, one entry per CDR3 protein. The table lists about 190,000 distinct CDR3 sequences, about a tenth of them singletons, with approximately 4.2% in the top ten. The sequenced sample was PBMCs. The receptors here all came from a human donor in good health (CMV status not recorded). Some clones in this sample may be carry-over from other donors' samples. The CDR3 runs from the conserved cysteine through the conserved F or W. D genes are given only for firm matches. Clone size is not always given. Where it is, it says once, few, many or a class for expanded clones.

v_call: TRBV19; clone_size: many; d_call: TRBD2; j_call: TRBJ2-7; cdr3_aa: CASSWSSGRAGYEQYF; cdr3_nt: TGTGCCAGTAGTTGGTCTAGCGGGAGGGCCGGCTACGAGCAGTACTTC
v_call: TRBV28; clone_size: many; d_call: TRBD1; j_call: TRBJ1-1; cdr3_aa: CASSPETGRSTEAFF; cdr3_nt: TGTGCCAGCAGCCCGGAGACAGGGAGGAGCACTGAAGCTTTCTTT
v_call: TRBV27; clone_size: many; d_call: .; j_call: TRBJ1-1; cdr3_aa: CASSPPRGGGNTEAFF; cdr3_nt: TGTGCCAGCAGTCCACCGCGGGGAGGAGGGAACACTGAAGCTTTCTTT
v_call: TRBV7-9; clone_size: .; d_call: TRBD1; j_call: TRBJ1-2; cdr3_aa: CASSVDRGARGYTF; cdr3_nt: TGTGCCAGCAGCGTCGACAGGGGGGCCAGAGGCTACACCTTC
v_call: TRBV28; clone_size: .; d_call: .; j_call: TRBJ1-1; cdr3_aa: CASSGALGMNTEAFF; cdr3_nt: TGTGCCAGCAGTGGGGCCCTGGGCATGAACACTGAAGCTTTCTTT
v_call: TRBV7-8; clone_size: few; d_call: .; j_call: TRBJ2-7; cdr3_aa: CASSLHPGTYEQYF; cdr3_nt: TGTGCCAGCAGCTTACATCCAGGGACCTACGAGCAGTACTTC
v_call: TRBV19; clone_size: .; d_call: .; j_call: TRBJ1-2; cdr3_aa: CASIRTAIPYGYTF; cdr3_nt: TGTGCCAGTATAAGGACGGCGATTCCTTATGGCTACACCTTC
v_call: TRBV7-2; clone_size: many; d_call: TRBD2; j_call: TRBJ2-5; cdr3_aa: CASSLALWGLADQETQYF; cdr3_nt: TGTGCCAGCAGCTTAGCCCTTTGGGGACTAGCGGACCAAGAGACCCAGTACTTC
v_call: TRBV5-1; clone_size: many; d_call: TRBD1; j_call: TRBJ1-5; cdr3_aa: CASSLGTGGNQPQHF; cdr3_nt: TGTGCCAGCAGCTTAGGGACAGGGGGCAATCAGCCCCAGCATTTT
v_call: TRBV7-8; clone_size: many; d_call: TRBD2; j_call: TRBJ2-7; cdr3_aa: CASSGRLAGPYEQYF; cdr3_nt: TGTGCCAGCAGCGGACGACTAGCGGGGCCCTACGAGCAGTACTTC
v_call: TRBV20-1; clone_size: few; d_call: TRBD2; j_call: TRBJ2-4; cdr3_aa: CSAVLAGGPAKNIQYF; cdr3_nt: TGCAGTGCTGTGCTAGCGGGAGGGCCGGCCAAAAACATTCAGTACTTC
v_call: TRBV6-6; clone_size: many; d_call: .; j_call: TRBJ1-5; cdr3_aa: CASSYKGPQHF; cdr3_nt: TGTGCCAGCAGTTACAAAGGGCCCCAGCATTTT
v_call: TRBV7-6; clone_size: many; d_call: TRBD1; j_call: TRBJ1-5; cdr3_aa: CASSHRGGQPQHF; cdr3_nt: TGTGCCAGCAGCCACAGGGGAGGTCAGCCCCAGCATTTT
v_call: TRBV7-9; clone_size: many; d_call: TRBD2; j_call: TRBJ2-2; cdr3_aa: CASSLSGREAVGELFF; cdr3_nt: TGTGCCAGCAGCCTCTCGGGGCGGGAGGCTGTCGGGGAGCTGTTTTTT
v_call: TRBV28; clone_size: many; d_call: TRBD1; j_call: TRBJ1-1; cdr3_aa: CASSLSSQGVVNTEAFF; cdr3_nt: TGTGCCAGCAGTTTAAGTTCCCAGGGGGTTGTGAACACTGAAGCTTTCTTT
v_call: TRBV2; clone_size: many; d_call: .; j_call: TRBJ1-5; cdr3_aa: CASSGDGYQPQHF; cdr3_nt: TGTGCCAGCAGTGGGGACGGCTATCAGCCCCAGCATTTT
v_call: TRBV28; clone_size: many; d_call: .; j_call: TRBJ1-1; cdr3_aa: CASSPPEQTEAFF; cdr3_nt: TGTGCCAGCTCCCCTCCTGAACAGACTGAAGCTTTCTTT
v_call: TRBV5-4; clone_size: few; d_call: TRBD2; j_call: TRBJ2-1; cdr3_aa: CASSSRRTSGGNMYNEQFF; cdr3_nt: TGTGCCAGCAGTTCCCGCCGGACTAGCGGGGGGAATATGTACAATGAGCAGTTCTTC
v_call: TRBV20-1; clone_size: few; d_call: .; j_call: TRBJ1-6; cdr3_aa: CSARGNSPLHF; cdr3_nt: TGCAGTGCTAGAGGGAATTCACCCCTCCACTTT
v_call: TRBV20-1; clone_size: few; d_call: .; j_call: TRBJ1-5; cdr3_aa: CSARFGNNQPQHF; cdr3_nt: TGCAGTGCTAGATTTGGGAACAATCAGCCCCAGCATTTT
v_call: TRBV7-8; clone_size: many; d_call: .; j_call: TRBJ2-5; cdr3_aa: CASSLVGIEKRLWETQYF; cdr3_nt: TGTGCCAGCAGCTTAGTGGGTATCGAGAAAAGGTTATGGGAGACCCAGTACTTC
v_call: TRBV28; clone_size: .; d_call: .; j_call: TRBJ2-7; cdr3_aa: CASSLVQETYYEQYF; cdr3_nt: TGTGCCAGCAGTTTGGTACAGGAGACGTACTACGAGCAGTACTTC
v_call: TRBV24-1; clone_size: many; d_call: .; j_call: TRBJ2-5; cdr3_aa: CATSEQITGPETQYF; cdr3_nt: TGTGCCACCAGTGAGCAAATAACAGGGCCAGAGACCCAGTACTTC
v_call: TRBV29-1; clone_size: .; d_call: TRBD1; j_call: TRBJ1-1; cdr3_aa: CSGGQGVENTEAFF; cdr3_nt: TGCAGCGGGGGACAGGGGGTCGAGAACACTGAAGCTTTCTTT
v_call: TRBV28; clone_size: many; d_call: .; j_call: TRBJ2-1; cdr3_aa: CASIRRSYNEQFF; cdr3_nt: TGTGCCAGCATAAGGCGCTCCTACAATGAGCAGTTCTTC
v_call: TRBV2; clone_size: few; d_call: TRBD1; j_call: TRBJ1-4; cdr3_aa: CASSPGGDEKLFF; cdr3_nt: TGTGCCAGCAGCCCAGGGGGGGATGAAAAACTGTTTTTT
v_call: TRBV5-1; clone_size: many; d_call: TRBD1; j_call: TRBJ1-1; cdr3_aa: CASSREIRTGGNTEAFF; cdr3_nt: TGCGCCAGCAGCAGAGAGATTCGGACAGGGGGGAACACTGAAGCTTTCTTT
v_call: TRBV7-2; clone_size: many; d_call: .; j_call: TRBJ1-5; cdr3_aa: CASSLGDTYQPQHF; cdr3_nt: TGTGCCAGCAGCTTAGGGGACACTTATCAGCCCCAGCATTTT
v_call: TRBV5-5; clone_size: .; d_call: .; j_call: TRBJ1-1; cdr3_aa: CASSPDPAILNTEAFF; cdr3_nt: TGTGCCAGCAGCCCGGACCCGGCTATTTTGAACACTGAAGCTTTCTTT
v_call: TRBV2; clone_size: .; d_call: TRBD1; j_call: TRBJ2-7; cdr3_aa: CASGGTGGYEQYF; cdr3_nt: TGTGCCAGCGGAGGGACAGGGGGCTACGAGCAGTACTTC
v_call: TRBV10-3; clone_size: .; d_call: .; j_call: TRBJ1-5; cdr3_aa: CAISATGKNSNQPQHF; cdr3_nt: TGTGCCATCAGTGCGACCGGAAAAAATAGCAATCAGCCCCAGCATTTT
v_call: TRBV12-3/TRBV12-4; clone_size: once; d_call: .; j_call: TRBJ1-3; cdr3_aa: CASSLSGNAIYF; cdr3_nt: TGTGCCAGCAGCCTCTCTGGAAACGCCATATATTTT
v_call: TRBV6-2/TRBV6-3; clone_size: .; d_call: .; j_call: TRBJ1-1; cdr3_aa: CASSRTGGYTEAFF; cdr3_nt: TGTGCCAGCAGCCGAACGGGGGGGTACACTGAAGCTTTCTTT
v_call: TRBV12-3/TRBV12-4; clone_size: .; d_call: TRBD2; j_call: TRBJ2-1; cdr3_aa: CASSGGLAGGNEQFF; cdr3_nt: TGTGCCAGCAGCGGGGGACTAGCGGGAGGAAATGAGCAGTTCTTC
v_call: TRBV6-5; clone_size: few; d_call: .; j_call: TRBJ2-7; cdr3_aa: CASRQTSSYEQYF; cdr3_nt: TGTGCCAGCAGGCAGACTAGCTCCTACGAGCAGTACTTC
v_call: TRBV7-2; clone_size: many; d_call: .; j_call: TRBJ1-1; cdr3_aa: CAVGVEAFF; cdr3_nt: TGTGCCGTAGGGGTTGAAGCTTTCTTT
v_call: TRBV12-3/TRBV12-4; clone_size: few; d_call: TRBD1; j_call: TRBJ2-6; cdr3_aa: CASSLTGGTGANVLTF; cdr3_nt: TGTGCCAGCAGCCTGACAGGGGGTACTGGGGCCAACGTCCTGACTTTC
v_call: TRBV12-3/TRBV12-4; clone_size: many; d_call: TRBD1; j_call: TRBJ2-2; cdr3_aa: CASSLETGITGELFF; cdr3_nt: TGTGCCAGCAGTTTAGAGACAGGGATCACCGGGGAGCTGTTTTTT
v_call: TRBV28; clone_size: few; d_call: TRBD1; j_call: TRBJ1-3; cdr3_aa: CASIFTHGGQGFTIYF; cdr3_nt: TGTGCCAGCATCTTTACGCACGGGGGACAGGGTTTCACCATATATTTT
v_call: TRBV6-1; clone_size: many; d_call: .; j_call: TRBJ1-3; cdr3_aa: CASSAAGNTIYF; cdr3_nt: TGTGCCAGCAGTGCGGCTGGAAACACCATATATTTT
v_call: TRBV20-1; clone_size: few; d_call: TRBD2; j_call: TRBJ2-1; cdr3_aa: CSASYSGRAEAEQFF; cdr3_nt: TGCAGTGCTAGTTATAGCGGGAGGGCCGAGGCGGAGCAGTTCTTC
v_call: TRBV12-3/TRBV12-4; clone_size: .; d_call: .; j_call: TRBJ1-6; cdr3_aa: CASSRGQPNSPLHF; cdr3_nt: TGTGCCAGCAGCCGTGGACAGCCGAATTCACCCCTCCACTTT